A single T cell receptor (beta chain) is shown here with its context. The sample is drawn from a study of blood T cell repertoires in COVID-19. Study-wide background: In each case, the material was cDNA or gDNA derived from T cells, B-cell-depleted T cells, or PBMCs.

The data were produced by immunoSEQ multiplex PCR, yet TCRdb's version contains in-frame clones alone and is incomplete. The table includes over 200,000 clones, 84% detected once. This TCR was sampled from a man aged 50 to 59 with active or convalescent COVID-19. The sequenced sample was peripheral blood.

The CDR3 DNA is TGTGCCAGCAGCGTAGTGCGGACAGGAGGGGATGGCTACACCTTC. This codes for CASSVVRTGGDGYTF. The chain uses TRBV9 and TRBJ1-2, with 7 bases matching TRBD1. CDR1 SGDLS and CDR2 YYNGEE come from the germline V gene. With 0 bases clipped from V and 6 bases from J, the junction kept 8 bases outside the gene matches. The CDR3 has 15 residues.